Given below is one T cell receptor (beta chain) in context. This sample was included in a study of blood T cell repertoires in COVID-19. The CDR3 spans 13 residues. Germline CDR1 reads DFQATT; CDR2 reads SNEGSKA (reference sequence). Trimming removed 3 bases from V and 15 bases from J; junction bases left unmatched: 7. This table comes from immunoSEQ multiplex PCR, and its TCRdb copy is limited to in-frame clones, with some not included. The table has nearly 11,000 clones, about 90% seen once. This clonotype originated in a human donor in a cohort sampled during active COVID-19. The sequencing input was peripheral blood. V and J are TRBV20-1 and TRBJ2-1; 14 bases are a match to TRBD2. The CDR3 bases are TGCAGTGCTAGTAAGGGACTAGCGGGAGAGTCGTTCTTC. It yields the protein CSASKGLAGESFF.